The clone carrying this T cell receptor beta chain was observed a handful of times. Its matching antigen is unknown. This specimen comes from a study of T cells in Graves' hyperthyroidism and ophthalmopathy. Germline lookup yields CDR1 KGHDR and CDR2 SFDVKD. This CDR3 is built from 16 residues. V was pared by 4 bases and J by 5 bases, with 7 bases of the junction left unmatched. Uncontrolled infection, other autoimmune disease, pregnancy and lactation each barred patients from inclusion. Diagnoses rested on clinical symptoms, serum thyroxine and TRAb, thyroid ultrasound and orbital computed tomography. Study conclusions and caveats: Ophthalmopathy was identified by the model a median around 6.3 months ahead of onset.

Template material for amplifying TCR beta CDR3 regions consisted of RNA transcripts. When the TCR CDR3 underwent first-round RT-PCR, the HTBI primer set was used. TCRdb recomputed calls from the multiplex PCR reads with MiXCR, one row per CDR3 protein. The data contain roughly 380,000 distinct CDR3 sequences, approximately 15% of them singletons. What was sequenced was blood. The sequence came from a woman aged 55-70 years with Graves' hyperthyroidism. The genes are TRBV24-1 and TRBJ2-5, with 12 bases that match TRBD2. The CDR3 DNA is TGTGCCACCAGTGACCCCACTAGCGGGAGGATGGAGACCCAGTACTTC. This encodes CATSDPTSGRMETQYF.